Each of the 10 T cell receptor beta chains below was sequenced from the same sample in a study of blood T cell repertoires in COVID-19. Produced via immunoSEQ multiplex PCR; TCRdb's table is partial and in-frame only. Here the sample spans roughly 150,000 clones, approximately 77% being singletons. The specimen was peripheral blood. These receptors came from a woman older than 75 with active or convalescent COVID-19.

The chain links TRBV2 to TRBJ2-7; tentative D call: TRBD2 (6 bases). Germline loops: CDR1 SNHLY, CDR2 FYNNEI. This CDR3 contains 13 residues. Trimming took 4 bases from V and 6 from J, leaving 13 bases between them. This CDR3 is CASSGDWAGEQYF. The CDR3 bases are TGTGCCAGCAGTGGGGACTGGGCGGGCGAGCAGTACTTC.

CDR3 bases: TGTGCCAGCAGTTCCCCCCTAAATGAGCAGTTCTTC. Translating gives CASSSPLNEQFF. The V and J genes are TRBV6-5 and TRBJ2-1; D ambiguous. The length of the CDR3 is 12 residues. V shed 4 bases and J shed 7 bases, with 8 bases lying between them. Per germline, CDR1 MNHEY and CDR2 SVGAGI.

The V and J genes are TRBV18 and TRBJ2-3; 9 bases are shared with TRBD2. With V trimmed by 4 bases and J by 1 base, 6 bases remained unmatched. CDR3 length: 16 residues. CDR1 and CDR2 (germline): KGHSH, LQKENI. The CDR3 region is CASSQTSGSRTDTQYF. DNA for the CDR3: TGTGCCAGCTCACAGACTAGCGGCAGCCGCACAGATACGCAGTATTTT.

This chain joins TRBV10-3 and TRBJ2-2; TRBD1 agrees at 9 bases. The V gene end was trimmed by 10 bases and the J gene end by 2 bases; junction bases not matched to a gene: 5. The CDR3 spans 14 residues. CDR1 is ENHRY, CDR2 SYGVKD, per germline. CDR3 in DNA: TGTGCCACAAAGGGACAGGGAAACACCGGGGAGCTGTTTTTT. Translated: CATKGQGNTGELFF.

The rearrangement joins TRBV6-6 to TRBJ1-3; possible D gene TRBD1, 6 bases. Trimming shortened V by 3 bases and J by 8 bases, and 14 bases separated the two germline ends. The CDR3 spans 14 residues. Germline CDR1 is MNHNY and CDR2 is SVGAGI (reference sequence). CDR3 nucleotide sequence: TGTGCCAGCAGTTATTTGGGGGCGGGGGACACCATATATTTT. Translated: CASSYLGAGDTIYF.

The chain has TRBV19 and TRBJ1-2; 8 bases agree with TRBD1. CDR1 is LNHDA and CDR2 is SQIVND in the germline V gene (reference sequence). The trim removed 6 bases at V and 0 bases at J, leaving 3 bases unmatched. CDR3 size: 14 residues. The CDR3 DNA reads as TGTGCCAGTAGATCGGACAGGGCTAACTATGGCTACACCTTC. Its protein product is CASRSDRANYGYTF.

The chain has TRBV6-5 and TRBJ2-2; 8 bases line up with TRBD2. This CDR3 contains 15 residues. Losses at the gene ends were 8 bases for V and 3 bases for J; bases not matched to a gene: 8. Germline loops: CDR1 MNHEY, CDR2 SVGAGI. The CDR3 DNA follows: TGTGCCAGCCACCCAGCGGGAGCGTACACCGGGGAGCTGTTTTTT. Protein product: CASHPAGAYTGELFF.

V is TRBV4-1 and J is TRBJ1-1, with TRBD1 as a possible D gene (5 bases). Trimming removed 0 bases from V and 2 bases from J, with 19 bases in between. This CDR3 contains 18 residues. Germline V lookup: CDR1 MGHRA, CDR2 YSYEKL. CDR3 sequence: CASSQDMGTAHHNTEAFF. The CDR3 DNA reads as TGCGCCAGCAGCCAAGATATGGGGACTGCTCATCACAACACTGAAGCTTTCTTT.

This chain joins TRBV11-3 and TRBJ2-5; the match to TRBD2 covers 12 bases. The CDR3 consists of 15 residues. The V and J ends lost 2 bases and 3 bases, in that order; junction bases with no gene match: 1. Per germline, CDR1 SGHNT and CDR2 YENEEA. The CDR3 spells CASSLSSGREETQYF. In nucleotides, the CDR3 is TGTGCCAGCAGCTTATCTAGCGGGAGGGAAGAGACCCAGTACTTC. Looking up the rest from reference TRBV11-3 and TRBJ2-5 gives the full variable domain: EAGVVQSPRYKIIEKKQPVAFWCNPISGHNTLYWYLQNLGQGPELLIRYENEEAVDDSQLPKDRFSAERLKGVDSTLKIQPAELGDSAVYLCASSLSSGREETQYFGPGTRLLVL.

Written as DNA, the CDR3 is TGCAGCGGACGCAGGGGGCACACTGAAGCTTTCTTT. It yields the protein CSGRRGHTEAFF. J is TRBJ1-1 and V is TRBV29-1; 8 bases are a match to TRBD1. Trimming at V came to 7 bases and at J to 3 bases, leaving 4 bases not matched to a gene. Looked up from germline, CDR1 is SQVTM and CDR2 is ANQGSEA. The CDR3 is 12 amino acids.